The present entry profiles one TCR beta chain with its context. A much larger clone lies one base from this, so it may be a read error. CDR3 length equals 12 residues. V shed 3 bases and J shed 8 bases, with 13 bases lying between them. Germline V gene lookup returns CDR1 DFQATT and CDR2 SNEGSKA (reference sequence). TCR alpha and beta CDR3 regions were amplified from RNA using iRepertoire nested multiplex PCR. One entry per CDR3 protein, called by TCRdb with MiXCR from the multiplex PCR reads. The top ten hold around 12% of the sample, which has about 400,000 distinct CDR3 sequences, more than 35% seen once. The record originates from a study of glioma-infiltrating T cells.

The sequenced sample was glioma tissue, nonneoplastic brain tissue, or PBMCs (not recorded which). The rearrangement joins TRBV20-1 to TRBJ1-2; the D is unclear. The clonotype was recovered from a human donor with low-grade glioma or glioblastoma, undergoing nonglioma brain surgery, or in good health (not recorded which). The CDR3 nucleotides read TGCAGTGCTAGGAACCGGGTTCGGGGCTACACCTTC. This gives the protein CSARNRVRGYTF.